The entry below describes one TCR beta chain. These data belong to a study of blood T cell repertoires in COVID-19. V was pared by 1 base and J by 4 bases, with 13 bases between. CDR1 is MGHRA, CDR2 YSYEKL, per germline. This CDR3 has 15 residues. In the authors' workflow: Reference gene primer amplification in the assay estimated nucleated cell counts. Using immunoSEQ multiplex PCR, the repertoire was profiled, and TCRdb retains in-frame clones only, with some absent. That table is the source of V, J and clone size, and D and trimming were worked out from the DNA. Counted here are 200,000 to 250,000 clones, over 75% occurring once; the ten biggest clones make up about 4%.

The chain combines TRBV4-1 with TRBJ1-2; D is possibly TRBD1 (5 bases). The clonotype originates from a woman aged 30 to 39 who had been exposed to COVID-19. The material sequenced was PBMCs or T cells enriched from blood (not recorded which). Here the CDR3 DNA reads TGCGCCAGCAGCCAAGCAGGGCAAAGGGGCTATGGCTACACCTTC. Protein product: CASSQAGQRGYGYTF.